This TCR beta chain was sequenced for a study of early T cells in non-severe SARS-CoV-2 infection. The CDR3 spans 16 residues. Germline V gives CDR1 MGHRA, CDR2 YSYEKL. This clonotype has a count of ten or more. At one boundary the junction diverges from the germline segment, which might be a read error. Each CDR3 protein is one row after TCRdb ran MiXCR on the 5' RACE reads. The data hold 98,000 or so distinct CDR3 sequences, with about 10% observed a single time. Material: whole blood. The chain has TRBV4-1 and TRBJ1-1, with D uncertain. The TCR sequence derives from an adult who was a healthcare worker with PCR-confirmed SARS-CoV-2 infection or an uninfected control (not recorded which). This CDR3 reads CASSQGGIKMNTEVFF. CDR3 sequence (DNA): TGCGCCAGCAGCCAAGGCGGGATAAAGATGAACACTGAAGTTTTCTTT.